The entry that follows covers one T cell receptor (beta chain) sequence. Its antigen is as yet unknown. One junction end disagrees with the germline gene, perhaps due to a read error. This CDR3 spans 16 amino acids. The germline V gene encodes CDR1 SNHLY and CDR2 FYNNEI. These data come from a study of T cells in Graves' hyperthyroidism and ophthalmopathy. Study conclusions and caveats: Stable hyperthyroidism and ophthalmopathy were separated using 13 V-J signatures.

Authors of the study amplified TCR beta CDR3 regions from RNA transcripts. When the TCR CDR3 underwent first-round RT-PCR, the HTBI primer set was used. Each CDR3 protein gets one entry after TCRdb re-called the multiplex PCR reads with MiXCR. The sample carries about 210,000 distinct CDR3 sequences, approximately 17% recorded once. Sequencing was performed on blood. The TCR comes from a man aged 50-60 years with Graves' hyperthyroidism. The rearrangement links TRBV2 to TRBJ2-2; 9 nucleotides agree with TRBD1. Here the CDR3 DNA reads TGCGCCAGCAGGACAGGGGCCGGCCCGAACACCGGGGAGCTGGTTTTT. The encoded protein is CASRTGAGPNTGELVF.